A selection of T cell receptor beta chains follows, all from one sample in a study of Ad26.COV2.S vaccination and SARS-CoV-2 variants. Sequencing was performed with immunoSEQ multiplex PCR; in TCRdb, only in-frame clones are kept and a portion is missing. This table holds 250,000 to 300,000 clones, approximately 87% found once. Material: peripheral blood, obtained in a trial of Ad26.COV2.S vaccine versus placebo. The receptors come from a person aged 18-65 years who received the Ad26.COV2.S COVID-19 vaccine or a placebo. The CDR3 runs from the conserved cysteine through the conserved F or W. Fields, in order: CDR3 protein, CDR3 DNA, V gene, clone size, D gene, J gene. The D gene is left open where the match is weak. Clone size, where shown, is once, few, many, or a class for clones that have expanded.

CDR3aa: CAFTGTKGQPQHF
CDR3nt: TGTGCCTTCACCGGGACCAAGGGTCAGCCCCAGCATTTT
v_gene: TRBV6-4
abundance: NA
d_gene: NA
j_gene: TRBJ1-5

CDR3aa: CASSQATQGYEKLFF
CDR3nt: TGTGCCAGCAGCCAAGCTACACAGGGATACGAAAAACTGTTTTTT
v_gene: TRBV3-1/TRBV3-2
abundance: NA
d_gene: NA
j_gene: TRBJ1-4

CDR3aa: CASSFLPSGMWGEQFF
CDR3nt: TGTGCCAGCAGCTTTCTACCGAGCGGGATGTGGGGTGAGCAGTTCTTC
v_gene: TRBV7-9
abundance: NA
d_gene: TRBD2
j_gene: TRBJ2-1

CDR3aa: CASSPIAGGPYEQYF
CDR3nt: TGTGCCAGCAGCCCAATAGCGGGAGGTCCCTACGAGCAGTACTTC
v_gene: TRBV14
abundance: NA
d_gene: TRBD2
j_gene: TRBJ2-7

CDR3aa: CASSSGGTEAFF
CDR3nt: TGTGCCAGTAGTTCTGGAGGGACTGAAGCTTTCTTT
v_gene: TRBV19
abundance: few
d_gene: NA
j_gene: TRBJ1-1

CDR3aa: CASSLSTSSGANVLTF
CDR3nt: TGTGCCAGCAGCTTATCGACCTCTTCTGGGGCCAACGTCCTGACTTTC
v_gene: TRBV5-6
abundance: NA
d_gene: NA
j_gene: TRBJ2-6

CDR3aa: CASRNARTGASGGVSTEAFF
CDR3nt: TGTGCCAGCCGAAATGCCCGGACAGGGGCCTCAGGGGGGGTGAGCACTGAAGCTTTCTTT
v_gene: TRBV27
abundance: NA
d_gene: TRBD1
j_gene: TRBJ1-1

CDR3aa: CASSLGQHTDTQYF
CDR3nt: TGCGCCAGCAGCCTTGGACAGCACACAGATACGCAGTATTTT
v_gene: TRBV5-1
abundance: NA
d_gene: NA
j_gene: TRBJ2-3

CDR3aa: CASSLLGGNNEQFF
CDR3nt: TGTGCCAGCAGCTTATTAGGCGGAAACAATGAGCAGTTCTTC
v_gene: TRBV7-9
abundance: NA
d_gene: NA
j_gene: TRBJ2-1

CDR3aa: CAGPGLKTENNSPLHF
CDR3nt: TGTGCCGGCCCCGGGTTGAAGACAGAAAATAATTCACCCCTCCACTTT
v_gene: TRBV6-4
abundance: NA
d_gene: NA
j_gene: TRBJ1-6

CDR3aa: CASSYPLSGGGYEQYF
CDR3nt: TGTGCCAGCAGTTACCCTCTTAGCGGGGGGGGCTACGAGCAGTACTTC
v_gene: TRBV6-6
abundance: NA
d_gene: TRBD2
j_gene: TRBJ2-7

CDR3aa: CAGSGRAADTQYF
CDR3nt: TGTGCCGGTAGCGGGAGGGCCGCAGATACGCAGTATTTT
v_gene: TRBV6-5
abundance: NA
d_gene: TRBD2
j_gene: TRBJ2-3

CDR3aa: CASSYGSGNTIYF
CDR3nt: TGTGCCAGCAGTTATGGCTCTGGAAACACCATATATTTT
v_gene: TRBV12-3/TRBV12-4
abundance: NA
d_gene: NA
j_gene: TRBJ1-3

CDR3aa: CAWSVRDRGYNSPLHF
CDR3nt: TGTGCCTGGAGTGTCCGGGACAGGGGCTATAATTCACCCCTCCACTTT
v_gene: TRBV30
abundance: NA
d_gene: TRBD1
j_gene: TRBJ1-6

CDR3aa: CASREGVGSYEQYF
CDR3nt: TGTGCCAGCAGGGAGGGAGTAGGCTCCTACGAGCAGTACTTC
v_gene: TRBV2
abundance: NA
d_gene: NA
j_gene: TRBJ2-7

CDR3aa: CASSLGSGDQPQHF
CDR3nt: TGCGCCAGCAGCTTGGGGTCAGGCGATCAGCCCCAGCATTTT
v_gene: TRBV5-1
abundance: NA
d_gene: NA
j_gene: TRBJ1-5

CDR3aa: CASSQEVIKRTAKNYGYTF
CDR3nt: TGTGCCAGCAGCCAAGAGGTTATCAAACGGACAGCAAAAAACTATGGCTACACCTTC
v_gene: TRBV4-2
abundance: NA
d_gene: NA
j_gene: TRBJ1-2

CDR3aa: CASSPTPGDTEAFF
CDR3nt: TGTGCCAGCAGCCCTACCCCAGGCGACACTGAAGCTTTCTTT
v_gene: TRBV3-1/TRBV3-2
abundance: NA
d_gene: NA
j_gene: TRBJ1-1

CDR3aa: CSVEGQRVGEQYF
CDR3nt: TGCAGCGTTGAAGGCCAGAGGGTGGGAGAGCAGTACTTC
v_gene: TRBV29-1
abundance: NA
d_gene: NA
j_gene: TRBJ2-7

CDR3aa: CAEGQLYGYTF
CDR3nt: TGTGCCGAGGGACAGCTCTATGGCTACACCTTC
v_gene: TRBV2
abundance: NA
d_gene: TRBD1
j_gene: TRBJ1-2

CDR3aa: CASSVDRADYNEQFF
CDR3nt: TGTGCCAGCAGCGTCGACAGGGCTGACTACAATGAGCAGTTCTTC
v_gene: TRBV9
abundance: NA
d_gene: TRBD1
j_gene: TRBJ2-1

CDR3aa: CASSTGKSGANVLTF
CDR3nt: TGTGCCAGCAGTACCGGGAAGTCTGGGGCCAACGTCCTGACTTTC
v_gene: TRBV2
abundance: NA
d_gene: NA
j_gene: TRBJ2-6

CDR3aa: CASRGETNTGELFF
CDR3nt: TGTGCCAGCAGAGGGGAAACTAACACCGGGGAGCTGTTTTTT
v_gene: TRBV6-5
abundance: NA
d_gene: NA
j_gene: TRBJ2-2